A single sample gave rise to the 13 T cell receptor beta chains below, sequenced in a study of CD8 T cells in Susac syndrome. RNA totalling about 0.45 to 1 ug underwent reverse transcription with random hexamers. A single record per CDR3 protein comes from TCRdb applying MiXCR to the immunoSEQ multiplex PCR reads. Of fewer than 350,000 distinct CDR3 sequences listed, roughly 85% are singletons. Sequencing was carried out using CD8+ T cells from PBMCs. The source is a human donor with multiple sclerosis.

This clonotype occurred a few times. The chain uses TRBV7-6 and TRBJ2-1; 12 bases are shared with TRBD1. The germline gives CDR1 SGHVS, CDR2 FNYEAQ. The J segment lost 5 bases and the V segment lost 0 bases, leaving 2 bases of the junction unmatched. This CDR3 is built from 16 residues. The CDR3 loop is CASSLAGTGGHNEQFF. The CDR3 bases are TGTGCCAGCAGCTTAGCCGGGACAGGGGGCCACAATGAGCAGTTCTTC.

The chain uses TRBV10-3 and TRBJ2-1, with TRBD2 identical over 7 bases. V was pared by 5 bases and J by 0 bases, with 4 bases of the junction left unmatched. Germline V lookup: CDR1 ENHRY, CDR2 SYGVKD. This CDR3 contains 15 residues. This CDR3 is CAISPGGSSYNEQFF. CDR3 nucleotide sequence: TGTGCCATCAGTCCCGGGGGGAGCTCCTACAATGAGCAGTTCTTC.

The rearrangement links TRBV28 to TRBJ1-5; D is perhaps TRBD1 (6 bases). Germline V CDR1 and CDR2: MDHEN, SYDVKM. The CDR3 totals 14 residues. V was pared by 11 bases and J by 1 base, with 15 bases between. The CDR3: CAARTGQSNQPQHF. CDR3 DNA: TGTGCCGCCCGAACGGGACAAAGCAATCAGCCCCAGCATTTT.

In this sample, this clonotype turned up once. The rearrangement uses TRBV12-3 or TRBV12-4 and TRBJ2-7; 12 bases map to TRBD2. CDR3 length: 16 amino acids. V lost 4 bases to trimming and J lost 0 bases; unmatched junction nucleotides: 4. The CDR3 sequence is CASSWGLAGVSYEQYF. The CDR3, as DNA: TGTGCCAGCAGTTGGGGACTAGCGGGTGTCTCCTACGAGCAGTACTTC.

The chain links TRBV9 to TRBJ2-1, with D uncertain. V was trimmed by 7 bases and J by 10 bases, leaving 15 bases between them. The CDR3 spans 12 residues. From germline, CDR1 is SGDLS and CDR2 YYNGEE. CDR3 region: CASGPYGREQFF. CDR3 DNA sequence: TGTGCCAGCGGCCCGTATGGGCGAGAGCAGTTCTTC. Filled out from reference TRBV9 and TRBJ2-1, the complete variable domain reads DSGVTQTPKHLITATGQRVTLRCSPRSGDLSVYWYQQSLDQGLQFLIQYYNGEERAKGNILERFSAQQFPDLHSELNLSSLELGDSALYFCASGPYGREQFFGPGTRLTVL.

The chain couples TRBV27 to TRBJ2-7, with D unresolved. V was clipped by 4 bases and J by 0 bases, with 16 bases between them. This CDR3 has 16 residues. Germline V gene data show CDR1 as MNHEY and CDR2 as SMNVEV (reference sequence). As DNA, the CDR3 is TGTGCCAGCAGTTCGTTAGGACCCGAAGGCTCCTACGAGCAGTACTTC. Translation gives CASSSLGPEGSYEQYF.

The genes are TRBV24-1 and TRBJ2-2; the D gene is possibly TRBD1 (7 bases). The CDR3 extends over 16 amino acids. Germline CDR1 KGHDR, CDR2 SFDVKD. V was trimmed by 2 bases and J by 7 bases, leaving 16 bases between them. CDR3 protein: CATSDWTGGNNGELFF. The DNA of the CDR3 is TGTGCCACCAGTGATTGGACAGGAGGGAATAACGGGGAGCTGTTTTTT.

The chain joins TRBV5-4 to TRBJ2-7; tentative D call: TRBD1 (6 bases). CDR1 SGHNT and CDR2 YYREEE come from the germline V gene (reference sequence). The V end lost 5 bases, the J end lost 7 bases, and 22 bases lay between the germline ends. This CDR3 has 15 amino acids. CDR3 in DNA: TGTGCCAGCAGTCATGGTGAGACAGGCCTTTTAGAGCAGTACTTC. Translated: CASSHGETGLLEQYF.

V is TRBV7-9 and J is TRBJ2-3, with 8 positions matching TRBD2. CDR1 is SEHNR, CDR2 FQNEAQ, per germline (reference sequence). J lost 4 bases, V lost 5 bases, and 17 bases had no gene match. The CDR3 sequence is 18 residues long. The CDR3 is CASSPRVIAGSVADTQYF. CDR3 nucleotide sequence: TGTGCCAGCAGCCCTAGGGTGATAGCGGGATCCGTGGCAGATACGCAGTATTTT.

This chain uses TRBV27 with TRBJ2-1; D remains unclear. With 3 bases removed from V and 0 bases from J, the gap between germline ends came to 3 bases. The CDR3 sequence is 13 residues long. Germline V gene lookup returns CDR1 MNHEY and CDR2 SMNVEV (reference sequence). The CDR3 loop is CASSFISYNEQFF. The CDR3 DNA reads TGTGCCAGCAGTTTCATCTCCTACAATGAGCAGTTCTTC.

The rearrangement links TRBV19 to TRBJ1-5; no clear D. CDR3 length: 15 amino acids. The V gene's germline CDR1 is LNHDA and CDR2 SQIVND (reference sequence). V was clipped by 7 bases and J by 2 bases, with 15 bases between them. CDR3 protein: CASMSASGGNQPQHF. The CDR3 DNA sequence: TGTGCCAGTATGTCAGCGAGCGGGGGCAATCAGCCCCAGCATTTT.

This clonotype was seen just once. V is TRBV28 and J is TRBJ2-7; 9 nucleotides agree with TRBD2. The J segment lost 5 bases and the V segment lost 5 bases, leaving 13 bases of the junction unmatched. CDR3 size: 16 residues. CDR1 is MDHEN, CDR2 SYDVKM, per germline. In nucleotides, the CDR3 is TGTGCCAGCAGTCCCTTAGCGGGAGAGGTTAGCAACGAGCAGTACTTC. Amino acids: CASSPLAGEVSNEQYF. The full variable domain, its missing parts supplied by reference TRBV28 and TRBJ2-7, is DVKVTQSSRYLVKRTGEKVFLECVQDMDHENMFWYRQDPGLGLRLIYFSYDVKMKEKGDIPEGYSVSREKKERFSLILESASTNQTSMYLCASSPLAGEVSNEQYFGPGTRLTVT.

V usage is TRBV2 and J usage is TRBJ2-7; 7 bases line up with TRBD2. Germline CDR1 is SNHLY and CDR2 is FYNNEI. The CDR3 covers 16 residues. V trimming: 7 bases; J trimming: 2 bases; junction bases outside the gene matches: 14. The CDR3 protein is CASTPKGASGAYEQYF. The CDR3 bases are TGTGCCAGCACCCCGAAAGGGGCTAGCGGTGCCTACGAGCAGTACTTC.